This T cell receptor (beta chain) comes out of a study of shared clonotypes between healthy human individuals. Study-wide findings and caveats: Lower generation probabilities were found for non-shared clonotypes than for those shared by all four donors. The study's rarefaction showed incomplete sorted-subset sequencing despite large depth. Roughly 5% of naive CD4 clonotypes were common to a handful of donors.

V dropped 5 bases and J dropped 5; count of bases not matched to a gene: 9. The V gene's germline CDR1 is SEHNR and CDR2 FQNEAQ (reference sequence). The CDR3 covers 14 residues. All donors were healthy HIV-negative adults lacking recent acute infections or vaccinations. With respect to this clone: What it binds is not known.

Data came from immunoSEQ multiplex PCR; TCRdb stores just in-frame clones and leaves some out. The sample records 2 million to 2.5 million clones, 85% to 95% being singletons. This receptor was taken from a man younger than 35 in good health. Some clones in this sample may be carry-over from other donors' samples. The source material was naive CD4+ T cells from PBMCs. Subset specified: CD45RA+ positively selected. V gene TRBV7-9 combines with J gene TRBJ2-7, with TRBD2 matching 7 bases. The CDR3 protein is CASSPTGGPNEQYF. The CDR3 DNA is TGTGCCAGCAGCCCTACGGGGGGTCCCAACGAGCAGTACTTC.